Listed here are 16 T cell receptor beta chains from one sample, sequenced in a study of shared clonotypes between healthy human individuals. This table comes from immunoSEQ multiplex PCR, and its TCRdb copy is limited to in-frame clones, with some not included. Among roughly 2,500,000 clones listed, 90% to 95% were seen once. Sequencing was carried out using naive CD4+ T cells from PBMCs. The subset is: CD45RA+ positively selected. These receptors were taken from a man aged 18 to 30 in good health. Some clones in this sample may be carry-over from other donors' samples.

The chain is built from TRBV5-1 and TRBJ1-2, with D perhaps matching TRBD1 (6 bases). The germline V and J ends were trimmed by 6 bases and 3 bases, with 15 bases remaining between them. Per germline, CDR1 SGHRS and CDR2 YFSETQ. The CDR3 length is 14 residues. The CDR3 region has the DNA TGCGCCAGCAACCCGGGACCAGGGGACTATGGCTACACCTTC. Translation gives CASNPGPGDYGYTF. Full variable domain (outside the CDR3, taken from reference TRBV5-1 and TRBJ1-2): KAGVTQTPRYLIKTRGQQVTLSCSPISGHRSVSWYQQTPGQGLQFLFEYFSETQRNKGNFPGRFSGRQFSNSRSEMNVSTLELGDSALYLCASNPGPGDYGYTFGSGTRLTVV.

This clone was observed a single time. This chain joins TRBV9 and TRBJ2-1; maybe TRBD2 (5 bases). Trimming removed 4 bases from V and 3 bases from J, with 17 bases in between. In germline, CDR1 is SGDLS, CDR2 YYNGEE. The CDR3 sequence is 16 residues long. DNA for the CDR3: TGTGCCAGCAGCCCCAATGGGGAGACTCGCTACAATGAGCAGTTCTTC. It is translated as CASSPNGETRYNEQFF. The entire variable domain, with the rest obtained from reference TRBV9 and TRBJ2-1, is as follows: DSGVTQTPKHLITATGQRVTLRCSPRSGDLSVYWYQQSLDQGLQFLIQYYNGEERAKGNILERFSAQQFPDLHSELNLSSLELGDSALYFCASSPNGETRYNEQFFGPGTRLTVL.

The CDR3 protein is CASSLLGAPNSNQPQHF. The CDR3 DNA follows: TGTGCCAGCAGCTTATTAGGGGCTCCTAATAGCAATCAGCCCCAGCATTTT. The V gene is TRBV7-3, the J gene TRBJ1-5; TRBD1 might be the D (5 bases). V lost 2 bases and J 0 bases, leaving 14 bases between the germline ends. This CDR3 spans 17 amino acids. Germline V gene sequence: CDR1 SGHTA, CDR2 FQGTGA.

The rearrangement links TRBV5-1 to TRBJ1-5; 7 bases align to TRBD1. V shed 2 bases, J shed 0 bases, and the junction held 8 bases outside the gene matches. Germline CDR1 is SGHRS and CDR2 is YFSETQ. The CDR3 length is 17 residues. Written as DNA, the CDR3 is TGCGCCAGCAGCTTCGATGGACAGGTCGATAGCAATCAGCCCCAGCATTTT. Translated: CASSFDGQVDSNQPQHF.

This chain's CDR3 is CASSSGGSYNEQFF. CDR3 nucleotide sequence: TGTGCCAGCAGTTCGGGGGGCTCCTACAATGAGCAGTTCTTC. The chain recombines TRBV27 with TRBJ2-1, with 7 positions matching TRBD2. Per germline, CDR1 MNHEY and CDR2 SMNVEV (reference sequence). This CDR3 region has 14 residues. V was clipped by 4 bases and J by 0 bases; unmatched bases: 0.

The chain is built from TRBV5-1 and TRBJ2-2; no clear D gene. Germline assignment: CDR1 SGHRS and CDR2 YFSETQ. The CDR3 is made up of 16 amino acids. V was clipped by 0 bases and J by 3 bases, with 12 bases between them. DNA for the CDR3: TGCGCCAGCAGCTTGGGGTCAGGAAGGGACACCGGGGAGCTGTTTTTT. Translation gives CASSLGSGRDTGELFF.

The rearrangement links TRBV29-1 to TRBJ1-1; no firm D call. Deletions cut 2 bases from V and 7 bases from J, with 11 bases between. The CDR3 spans 12 residues. CDR1 SQVTM and CDR2 ANQGSEA come from the germline V gene. The CDR3 DNA reads TGCAGCGTTGAATCGACCGAGGTTGAAGCTTTCTTT. Protein: CSVESTEVEAFF.

This chain links TRBV5-1 with TRBJ1-2; D might be TRBD1 (5 bases). Looked up from germline, CDR1 is SGHRS and CDR2 is YFSETQ. This CDR3 comprises 15 residues. V was shortened by 1 base and J by 8 bases, with 18 bases between the two germline ends. The CDR3 loop is CASSLFGGTKDGYTF. The CDR3 bases are TGCGCCAGCAGCTTGTTCGGGGGAACGAAGGACGGCTACACCTTC.

This clone appeared a single time. Distinct nucleotide sequences in the sample also encode this CDR3. This chain uses TRBV27 with TRBJ1-5; D gene uncertain. Trimming pared 5 bases from V and 0 bases from J, leaving 5 bases between. Per the germline V gene, CDR1 is MNHEY and CDR2 is SMNVEV (reference sequence). The CDR3 loop spans 13 amino acids. The CDR3 coding sequence is TGTGCCAGCAGTCGCTATAGCAATCAGCCCCAGCATTTT. Residues: CASSRYSNQPQHF.

This clone has only one observation. The chain has TRBV28 and TRBJ2-4, with D unclear. The CDR3 is 16 amino acids. CDR1 MDHEN and CDR2 SYDVKM come from the germline V gene. V dropped 6 bases and J dropped 0 bases, with 15 bases sitting between them. The CDR3 DNA is TGTGCCAGCAGCCCTGGACGGCCAGTAGCCAAAAACATTCAGTACTTC. Its protein is CASSPGRPVAKNIQYF.

The chain recombines TRBV10-3 with TRBJ2-7; perhaps D is TRBD1 or TRBD2 (5 bases each). The CDR3 extends over 11 amino acids. Per the germline V gene, CDR1 is ENHRY and CDR2 is SYGVKD. Trimming pared 11 bases from V and 4 bases from J, leaving 12 bases between. CDR3 nucleotides: TGTGCCTCCCGGGGCCGGTACGAGCAGTACTTC. Protein product: CASRGRYEQYF.

The chain carries TRBV30 and TRBJ2-5; D is uncertain. The CDR3 loop spans 10 amino acids. V lost 8 bases to trimming and J lost 3 bases, with 7 bases between them. CDR1 and CDR2 (germline): GTSNPN, SVGIG (reference sequence). The CDR3 DNA follows: TGTGCCACCTCCGAAGAGACCCAGTACTTC. As protein: CATSEETQYF. Filled out from reference TRBV30 and TRBJ2-5, the complete variable domain reads SQTIHQWPATLVQPVGSPLSLECTVEGTSNPNLYWYRQAAGRGLQLLFYSVGIGQISSEVPQNLSASRPQDRQFILSSKKLLLSDSGFYLCATSEETQYFGPGTRLLVL.

J is TRBJ1-3 and V is TRBV6-1, with D tentatively TRBD1 (5 bases). The CDR3 spans 14 residues. From germline, CDR1 is MNHNS and CDR2 SASEGT. Trimming pared 3 bases from V and 4 bases from J, leaving 10 bases between. DNA of the CDR3: TGTGCCAGCAGTGACAGGGCAAGGGGAAACACCATATATTTT. Its translation: CASSDRARGNTIYF.

This rearrangement joins TRBV11-2 to TRBJ2-5; a possible D gene is TRBD1 (6 bases). Trimming took off 4 bases at V and 1 base at J, with 13 bases between the two ends. Germline V CDR1 and CDR2: SGHAT, FQNNGV. CDR3 length equals 15 residues. The DNA of the CDR3 is TGTGCCAGCAGCTCCAGAGACAGGTCCCAAGAGACCCAGTACTTC. The encoded protein is CASSSRDRSQETQYF.

V is TRBV6-5 and J is TRBJ2-2; 9 positions match TRBD1. The junction had 7 bases not matched to a gene; V was cut back by 6 bases and J by 5 bases. Germline values: CDR1 MNHEY, CDR2 SVGAGI. The CDR3 has 15 amino acids. The CDR3 nucleotides read TGTGCCAGCAGAACAGGGGGCCCCACAACCGGGGAGCTGTTTTTT. Translating it yields CASRTGGPTTGELFF.

The V gene is TRBV28, the J gene TRBJ2-7; no clear D. The germline V gene encodes CDR1 MDHEN and CDR2 SYDVKM. V was shortened by 6 bases and J by 2 bases, with 17 bases between the two germline ends. This CDR3 is 15 amino acids long. The CDR3 DNA is TGTGCCAGCAGCGTCGTGGAAAGGTACGCCTACGAGCAGTACTTC. Translating it yields CASSVVERYAYEQYF.